This T cell receptor beta chain was captured in a study of blood T cell repertoires in COVID-19. Clones were sequenced by immunoSEQ multiplex PCR, and TCRdb holds only the in-frame ones, with some missing. The sample carries approximately 200,000 clones, around nine tenths recorded once. V lost 5 bases to trimming and J lost 3 bases, with 11 bases between them. This CDR3 is built from 13 residues. Germline CDR1 MNHEY, CDR2 SVGAGI. The V gene is TRBV6-5, the J gene TRBJ2-7, with a weak D call TRBD1 (6 bases). This clonotype was sampled from a man between 60 and 75 years old who had recovered from COVID-19. The material sequenced was peripheral blood. CDR3 sequence (DNA): TGTGCCAGCAGTACCACAGGGTTCTACGAGCAGTACTTC. The encoded protein is CASSTTGFYEQYF.